Listed below are T cell receptor beta chains from one sample, sequenced in a study of cytomegalovirus exposure and HLA in healthy donors. Clones were sequenced by immunoSEQ multiplex PCR, and TCRdb holds only the in-frame ones, with some missing. This sample's clone table lists roughly 110,000 clones. Source material: PBMCs. The receptor set was obtained from a man younger than 40 in good health and CMV-seronegative. The CDR3 runs from the conserved cysteine through the conserved F or W. The D gene is left open where the match is weak.

CDR3nt,CDR3aa,len,j_gene,d_gene,v_gene
TGTGCCAGCAGTTACTCCCAGGGCACCCGTTCACAGCAGTTCTTC,CASSYSQGTRSQQFF,15,TRBJ2-1,.,TRBV6-6
TGTGCCAGCAGCCCTGGACAGGGAAGGACCACAGATACGCAGTATTTT,CASSPGQGRTTDTQYF,16,TRBJ2-3,TRBD1,TRBV11-3
TGTGCCAGTAGTCCCTCACCGGGACAGAAAAATGAGCAGTTCTTC,CASSPSPGQKNEQFF,15,TRBJ2-1,TRBD1,TRBV19
TGTGCCAGCAGCCTAGCAGGGGGTTCCCTCCACGAGCAGTACTTC,CASSLAGGSLHEQYF,15,TRBJ2-7,TRBD1,TRBV7-3
TGTGCCAGCAGCCCTCAGGGCGCGGTGAACACCGGGGAGCTGTTTTTT,CASSPQGAVNTGELFF,16,TRBJ2-2,.,TRBV7-9
TGTGCCAGCAGTTTTGGACAAAGCTATGGCTACACCTTC,CASSFGQSYGYTF,13,TRBJ1-2,.,TRBV7-9
TGTGCCAGCAATGAGGACTGGAACACTGAAGCTTTCTTT,CASNEDWNTEAFF,13,TRBJ1-1,.,TRBV2
TGCGCCAGCAGCCCAGGGGACAGCTCCTACGAGCAGTACTTC,CASSPGDSSYEQYF,14,TRBJ2-7,TRBD1,TRBV5-1
TGTGCCAGCAGCTTGGGAGGGGGCAACAACGAGCAGTACTTC,CASSLGGGNNEQYF,14,TRBJ2-7,TRBD1,TRBV5-4
TGTGCCAGCAGCTTCGGTACACAGGGGGCGGCGAGTTCACCCCTCCACTTT,CASSFGTQGAASSPLHF,17,TRBJ1-6,TRBD1,TRBV5-6
TGTGCCAGCAGTGCCGTAAAACTGCCCCAGCATTTT,CASSAVKLPQHF,12,TRBJ1-5,.,TRBV28
TGCGCCAGCAGCTTGCGGACTAGCGGGGGGGCGGACACCGGGGAGCTGTTTTTT,CASSLRTSGGADTGELFF,18,TRBJ2-2,TRBD2,TRBV5-1
TGTGCTAGTGGCCCACCAGGGGTGACCCAGTACTTC,CASGPPGVTQYF,12,TRBJ2-5,.,TRBV12-5
TGCGCCAGCAGCCGGACTAGCGGGGGACAAGAGACCCAGTACTTC,CASSRTSGGQETQYF,15,TRBJ2-5,TRBD2,TRBV5-1
TGCGCCAGCAGCTTGGCCAACTTCGGGGGGCTGCAAGAGACCCAGTACTTC,CASSLANFGGLQETQYF,17,TRBJ2-5,.,TRBV5-1
TGTGCCAGCAGCGTTCGTGCGTGGGGGGAGAACGAGCAGTACTTC,CASSVRAWGENEQYF,15,TRBJ2-7,.,TRBV9
TGTGCCAGTAGTATGACCCTCCAGACAGGGGTCCAAGAGACCCAGTACTTC,CASSMTLQTGVQETQYF,17,TRBJ2-5,TRBD1,TRBV19
TGTGCCAGCAGCGGGTGGACCCTAGGGACAGGGGGCTACGAGCAGTACTTC,CASSGWTLGTGGYEQYF,17,TRBJ2-7,TRBD1,TRBV5-6
TGTGCCTGGAAGAGCGGGGGGGACCACAATGAGCAGTTCTTC,CAWKSGGDHNEQFF,14,TRBJ2-1,TRBD2,TRBV30
TGTGCCAGCAGCGAGGCCCCTCTAGGTTTAGGCAATGAGCAGTTCTTC,CASSEAPLGLGNEQFF,16,TRBJ2-1,.,TRBV9
TGTGCCAGCAGCAGACAGGGGGCGCCGGGTCCATACGAGCAGTACTTC,CASSRQGAPGPYEQYF,16,TRBJ2-7,TRBD1,TRBV7-2
TGTGCCAGCGGGGTCCCGACAGGGTCCCCTGTCGGGGAGCTGTTTTTT,CASGVPTGSPVGELFF,16,TRBJ2-2,TRBD1,TRBV7-2
TGCAGCGTTGAAGAACACGGGACTAACTCCTACGAGCAGTACTTC,CSVEEHGTNSYEQYF,15,TRBJ2-7,TRBD2,TRBV29-1
TGCGCCAGCAGCTCCTACGTCGACGGGGAAGAGACCCAGTACTTC,CASSSYVDGEETQYF,15,TRBJ2-5,.,TRBV5-1
TGTGCCAGCAGCCCGGGGACAGCCTACGAGCAGTACTTC,CASSPGTAYEQYF,13,TRBJ2-7,TRBD1,TRBV5-4
TGTGCCAGCAGCTTGAGACTAGCGGGGGGCACAGATACGCAGTATTTT,CASSLRLAGGTDTQYF,16,TRBJ2-3,TRBD2,TRBV5-4
TGTGCCAGCAGTTACGATGCCGGGACAGGAGGTGGCTACACCTTC,CASSYDAGTGGGYTF,15,TRBJ1-2,TRBD1,TRBV6-5
TGTGCCAGCAGTCTCTCCCGGGGGGGGGATACGCAGTATTTT,CASSLSRGGDTQYF,14,TRBJ2-3,TRBD2,TRBV6-5
TGTGCCAGCAGCAAGAGGGGACCTTCGACGGGGGGCTCCTACAATGAGCAGTTCTTC,CASSKRGPSTGGSYNEQFF,19,TRBJ2-1,TRBD2,TRBV11-3
TGTGCCAGCCGGTCACCAGGTCAGCCCCAGCATTTT,CASRSPGQPQHF,12,TRBJ1-5,.,TRBV7-2
TGTGCCAGCAGCGTGGCTAGCGGGGCGAACACCGGGGAGCTGTTTTTT,CASSVASGANTGELFF,16,TRBJ2-2,TRBD2,TRBV9
TGTGCCAGCAGCTCCCGGACAGGGGGAGGAAACACTGAAGCTTTCTTT,CASSSRTGGGNTEAFF,16,TRBJ1-1,TRBD1,TRBV5-5
TGTGCCAGCACCATCAGCGGGGGGACCCAGTACTTC,CASTISGGTQYF,12,TRBJ2-5,TRBD2,TRBV6-1
TGTGCCATCAGTGAGTTAATACAGGGGAACACCGGGGAGCTGTTTTTT,CAISELIQGNTGELFF,16,TRBJ2-2,.,TRBV10-3
TGTGCCAGCAGTTTCCATACGAGAGGGCCTAGCGGGGTGGCAGATACGCAGTATTTT,CASSFHTRGPSGVADTQYF,19,TRBJ2-3,TRBD2,TRBV7-2
TGTGCCAGTAGTACCCGGGACACGCCATATGGCTACACCTTC,CASSTRDTPYGYTF,14,TRBJ1-2,.,TRBV19
TGCGCCAGCAGCTGGGGACAGGGGAAAGATACGCAGTATTTT,CASSWGQGKDTQYF,14,TRBJ2-3,TRBD1,TRBV5-1
TGCGCCAGCAGCTGGGGACAGGGTTTCAGCAATGAGCAGTTCTTC,CASSWGQGFSNEQFF,15,TRBJ2-1,TRBD1,TRBV5-1
TGTGCTAGTGGTTTTGCAGACGAGCAGTACTTC,CASGFADEQYF,11,TRBJ2-7,.,TRBV12-5
TGCGCCAGCAGCCCGGGGCAGGGGAGCTCCTACAATGAGCAGTTCTTC,CASSPGQGSSYNEQFF,16,TRBJ2-1,.,TRBV5-1
TGTGCCAGCAGCCCCTCAGGGGGCGGGAATGAAAAACTGTTTTTT,CASSPSGGGNEKLFF,15,TRBJ1-4,TRBD1,TRBV7-3
TGTGCCAGCAGTGTTTCACAGGGGACCTATGGCTACACCTTC,CASSVSQGTYGYTF,14,TRBJ1-2,TRBD1,TRBV6-1
TGTGCCAGCGGTGGGGGCGGACTTACAGGCGGGTATGAGCAGTTCTTC,CASGGGGLTGGYEQFF,16,TRBJ2-1,.,TRBV28
TGTGCCAGCAGTGAAAGGGGGACCGGACGGGCAAATGGCTACACCTTC,CASSERGTGRANGYTF,16,TRBJ1-2,.,TRBV6-1
TGTGCCACCAGCAGAGCCCGAGAACTATATAGCAATCAGCCCCAGCATTTT,CATSRARELYSNQPQHF,17,TRBJ1-5,.,TRBV15
TGTGCCAGCAGCGTAGTAGGGGCTGGAAACACCATATATTTT,CASSVVGAGNTIYF,14,TRBJ1-3,.,TRBV9
TGTGCCAGCAGTGGTGGGGGGTCAGATACGCAGTATTTT,CASSGGGSDTQYF,13,TRBJ2-3,.,TRBV28
TGTGCCATCGGGGAGGGACAGGGCTCTGGAAACACCATATATTTT,CAIGEGQGSGNTIYF,15,TRBJ1-3,TRBD1,TRBV10-3
TGTGCCAGCGTGCGGGGGGGTTACTACAATGAGCAGTTCTTC,CASVRGGYYNEQFF,14,TRBJ2-1,TRBD2,TRBV28
TGTGCCAGCAGCGTAGACCCATCGACAGGGGTTGAAAAACTGTTTTTT,CASSVDPSTGVEKLFF,16,TRBJ1-4,TRBD1,TRBV9
TGTGCCAGTAGTATAGGGCGAGAGGCCCAGTACTTC,CASSIGREAQYF,12,TRBJ2-5,.,TRBV19
TGTGCCAGCAGCTTAGGTGGCGGTTTCAACTACGAGCAGTACTTC,CASSLGGGFNYEQYF,15,TRBJ2-7,.,TRBV7-2